The clone carrying this TCR beta chain occurred a few times. The antigen is unknown. This sample is part of a study of blood T cells in healthy people across ages. Study background: Per two T cells, template switching captured roughly one barcoded beta molecule. Study-wide results and caveats: Observed TCR beta diversity per million T cells went down as age went up. This fall followed a roughly linear course with age. The donors' CMV status was not determined, possibly confounding changes in expanded clonotypes.

A second PCR, run for 7 to 11 cycles, used a sample-barcoded 5' primer plus a J-beta primer mix. TCRdb redid the calling of the 5' RACE reads with MiXCR, one entry per CDR3 protein. The data contain about 2 million distinct CDR3 sequences, around 48% of them singletons. Germline V gene data show CDR1 as SGHTA and CDR2 as FQGNSA. The CDR3 is 15 amino acids. V trimming: 3 bases; J trimming: 5 bases; junction bases outside the gene matches: 9. The genes are TRBV7-2 and TRBJ2-5; 7 nucleotides align to TRBD2. The TCR was taken from a woman aged 40 to 50 in good health. The sequenced sample consisted of blood. The CDR3 sequence: CASSFSSGAGETQYF. The CDR3 coding sequence is TGTGCCAGCAGCTTCTCAAGCGGGGCAGGGGAGACCCAGTACTTC. The entire variable domain, with the rest obtained from reference TRBV7-2 and TRBJ2-5, is as follows: GAGVSQSPSNKVTEKGKDVELRCDPISGHTALYWYRQSLGQGLEFLIYFQGNSAPDKSGLPSDRFSAERTGGSVSTLTIQRTQQEDSAVYLCASSFSSGAGETQYFGPGTRLLVL.